These 26 T cell receptor beta chains came from one sample sequenced in a study of a mutant IDH1 vaccine in newly diagnosed glioma. The time point denotes: week 23, last vaccination. Vaccination comprised doses that each held 300 ug of mutant IDH1 20-mer peptide, plus topical imiquimod. Only in-frame clones appear in the TCRdb table, and some are missing; sequencing was by immunoSEQ multiplex PCR. The sample lists around 11,000 clones; approximately 89% were seen once. For these receptors, no antigen is known. This specimen consisted of PBMCs, obtained from a glioma patient whose treatment included an IDH1 peptide vaccine. These receptors were collected from a woman aged 40 to 50 with glioma. Some clones in this sample may be carry-over from other donors' samples.

V usage is TRBV6-6 and J usage is TRBJ1-1; 8 nucleotides align to TRBD1. Losses at the gene ends were 7 bases for V and 5 bases for J; bases not matched to a gene: 9. This CDR3 is 14 amino acids long. Germline-derived CDR1 and CDR2 are MNHNY and SVGAGI (reference sequence). Here the CDR3 reads CASNPSGGRTEAFF. The CDR3 nucleotides are TGTGCCAGCAACCCCTCAGGGGGCCGGACTGAAGCTTTCTTT.

The rearrangement joins TRBV5-5 to TRBJ2-3, with D uncertain. Germline assignment: CDR1 SGHKS and CDR2 YYEKEE (reference sequence). Trimming cost V 6 bases and J 0 bases, with 8 bases left between them. This CDR3 has 13 amino acids. The CDR3 nucleotides read TGTGCCAGCACCGACATTAGCACAGATACGCAGTATTTT. Translation gives CASTDISTDTQYF.

The rearrangement links TRBV28 to TRBJ1-2, with TRBD1 identical over 8 bases. Germline CDR1 and CDR2: MDHEN and SYDVKM. This CDR3 contains 14 residues. V gave up 3 bases and J gave up 5 bases; unmatched junction bases: 5. CDR3 DNA: TGTGCCAGCAGTTTTTCAGGGGGCGGGTATGGCTACACCTTC. Translation: CASSFSGGGYGYTF.

The CDR3 sequence is CASSWGQGIGGELFF. CDR3 in DNA: TGCGCCAGCAGCTGGGGGCAGGGGATCGGCGGGGAGCTGTTTTTT. This chain joins TRBV5-1 and TRBJ2-2, with D possibly matching TRBD1 (6 bases). The CDR3 length is 15 residues. V was pared by 3 bases and J by 7 bases, with 16 bases between. The germline CDR1 and CDR2 sequences are SGHRS and YFSETQ. Using reference TRBV5-1 and TRBJ2-2 for the parts outside the CDR3, the full variable domain is KAGVTQTPRYLIKTRGQQVTLSCSPISGHRSVSWYQQTPGQGLQFLFEYFSETQRNKGNFPGRFSGRQFSNSRSEMNVSTLELGDSALYLCASSWGQGIGGELFFGEGSRLTVL.

This clone was observed a handful of times. The chain couples TRBV19 to TRBJ1-4; TRBD1 is a possible D gene (5 bases). CDR1 LNHDA and CDR2 SQIVND come from the germline V gene (reference sequence). The CDR3 has 15 residues. With 9 bases removed from V and 1 base from J, the gap between germline ends came to 15 bases. The CDR3 DNA reads TGTGCCAGCTCCCCTCAGGGTTTAACTAATGAAAAACTGTTTTTT. This translates into CASSPQGLTNEKLFF.

The CDR3 DNA sequence: TGTGCCAGCAGGGAGACAGGGGCTGGGGCCAACGTCCTGACTTTC. Translation gives CASRETGAGANVLTF. The J gene is TRBJ2-6, the V gene TRBV2; TRBD1 agrees at 8 bases. The germline V gene encodes CDR1 SNHLY and CDR2 FYNNEI. V dropped 6 bases and J dropped 2; count of bases not matched to a gene: 3. There are 15 residues in the CDR3.

The chain combines TRBV6-1 with TRBJ2-1; perhaps TRBD1 as D (6 bases). Germline V gene data show CDR1 as MNHNS and CDR2 as SASEGT. The V and J ends lost 9 bases and 3 bases respectively, with 15 bases between them. This CDR3 has 14 residues. The CDR3 is CASRAGAVYNEQFF. The CDR3 DNA reads TGTGCCAGTCGGGCAGGGGCGGTCTACAATGAGCAGTTCTTC.

The chain combines TRBV23-1 with TRBJ2-7, with D tentatively TRBD1 (6 bases). TRBV23-1 is designated an ORF whose function remains uncertain. The V end lost 10 bases, the J end lost 3 bases, and 22 bases lay between the germline ends. This CDR3 has 15 residues. The CDR3 DNA sequence: TGCGCCACCTATTATCTAAGTGGACAGAACTACGAGCAGTACTTC. This codes for CATYYLSGQNYEQYF.

V usage is TRBV2 and J usage is TRBJ2-7; 12 bases agree with TRBD2. V shed 7 bases, J shed 3 bases, and the junction held 7 bases outside the gene matches. The length of the CDR3 is 15 residues. Germline values: CDR1 SNHLY, CDR2 FYNNEI. The CDR3 region has the DNA TGTGCCAGCAAGATGCTAGCGGGAGGGTTCTACGAGCAGTACTTC. Translating it yields CASKMLAGGFYEQYF.

The chain uses TRBV29-1 and TRBJ2-7; possible D gene TRBD2, 5 bases. The CDR3 spans 12 residues. Germline V lookup: CDR1 SQVTM, CDR2 ANQGSEA. Trimming took off 2 bases at V and 6 bases at J, with 11 bases between the two ends. CDR3 in DNA: TGCAGCGTTGAACTCAGCGGCCCCGAGCAGTACTTC. Protein sequence: CSVELSGPEQYF.

The chain is built from TRBV4-1 and TRBJ1-3; 8 bases are shared with TRBD1. The CDR3 totals 20 residues. The germline gives CDR1 MGHRA, CDR2 YSYEKL. V was pared by 0 bases and J by 4 bases, with 17 bases of the junction left unmatched. CDR3 sequence (DNA): TGCGCCAGCAGCCAAGAGTGGGGACAGGAGTTCGCGATGGGAGGAAACACCATATATTTT. It specifies CASSQEWGQEFAMGGNTIYF.

The V call is TRBV28, the J call TRBJ1-5; no reliable D call. Looked up from germline, CDR1 is MDHEN and CDR2 is SYDVKM. The length of the CDR3 is 14 residues. The germline V and J ends were trimmed by 5 bases and 0 bases, with 8 bases remaining between them. CDR3 sequence: CASSRETSNQPQHF. The CDR3 DNA follows: TGTGCCAGCAGTCGGGAGACTAGCAATCAGCCCCAGCATTTT.

The chain employs TRBV28 and TRBJ1-5, with D perhaps matching TRBD1 (5 bases). The germline V gene encodes CDR1 MDHEN and CDR2 SYDVKM. Trimming pared 5 bases from V and 9 bases from J, leaving 14 bases between. This CDR3 has 13 residues. CDR3 sequence reads: CASSLETGGPQHF. CDR3 bases: TGTGCCAGCAGTCTAGAGACGGGGGGGCCCCAGCATTTT. The whole variable domain, filled in from reference TRBV28 and TRBJ1-5, reads DVKVTQSSRYLVKRTGEKVFLECVQDMDHENMFWYRQDPGLGLRLIYFSYDVKMKEKGDIPEGYSVSREKKERFSLILESASTNQTSMYLCASSLETGGPQHFGDGTRLSIL.

This rearrangement joins TRBV18 to TRBJ2-5; maybe TRBD2 (6 bases). The CDR3 runs to 14 residues. Between the trimmed V and J ends, which lost 6 bases and 4 bases, there was a span of 15 bases. Germline CDR1 and CDR2: KGHSH and LQKENI. CDR3 sequence (DNA): TGTGCCAGCTCGTTTCCGGGAGTCCCAGAGACCCAGTACTTC. Translation: CASSFPGVPETQYF. The full variable domain, in which reference TRBV18 and TRBJ2-5 provide the parts outside the CDR3, is NAGVMQNPRHLVRRRGQEARLRCSPMKGHSHVYWYRQLPEEGLKFMVYLQKENIIDESGMPKERFSAEFPKEGPSILRIQQVVRGDSAAYFCASSFPGVPETQYFGPGTRLLVL.

The V and J genes are TRBV6-1 and TRBJ1-4, with no clear D. CDR3 length: 19 residues. Germline CDR1 MNHNS, CDR2 SASEGT. Trimming shortened V by 4 bases and J by 6 bases, and 27 bases separated the two germline ends. The CDR3 DNA reads TGTGCCAGCAGTGGGGAGGGCATAGGCACGAGAGAGGTTTATGAAAAACTGTTTTTT. Encoded protein: CASSGEGIGTREVYEKLFF.

The rearrangement links TRBV5-1 to TRBJ2-1; no clear D gene. This CDR3 has 15 amino acids. The germline V gene has CDR1 SGHRS and CDR2 YFSETQ. V was trimmed by 0 bases and J by 6 bases, leaving 13 bases between them. CDR3 sequence reads: CASSLEVGVANEQFF. Here the CDR3 DNA reads TGCGCCAGCAGCTTGGAAGTTGGGGTAGCCAATGAGCAGTTCTTC. Based on the CDR3 plus reference TRBV5-1 and TRBJ2-1, the full variable domain is KAGVTQTPRYLIKTRGQQVTLSCSPISGHRSVSWYQQTPGQGLQFLFEYFSETQRNKGNFPGRFSGRQFSNSRSEMNVSTLELGDSALYLCASSLEVGVANEQFFGPGTRLTVL.

This clone was found once. The genes are TRBV25-1 and TRBJ2-5; 12 bases align to TRBD2. CDR3 size: 15 residues. Trimming took 6 bases from V and 9 from J; bases not matched to a gene: 11. CDR1 is MGHDK, CDR2 SYGVNS, per germline. DNA of the CDR3: TGTGCCAGCAGGACTAGCGGGAGAGGTCAGGGGGCCCAGTACTTC. It encodes CASRTSGRGQGAQYF.

The V call is TRBV6-4, the J call TRBJ2-1; D might be TRBD1 or TRBD2, each matching 5 bases. Germline V gives CDR1 MRHNA, CDR2 SNTAGT. Trimming removed 4 bases at V and 10 bases at J, with 17 bases between. The CDR3 runs to 14 residues. CDR3 protein: CASSGDGAAREQFF. CDR3 bases: TGTGCCAGCAGTGGAGACGGGGCCGCCCGGGAGCAGTTCTTC.

The chain has TRBV5-8 and TRBJ1-1; D not certain. The V end was cut by 2 bases, the J end by 7 bases, with 3 bases between. Looked up from germline, CDR1 is SGHTS and CDR2 is YDEGEE. This CDR3 is 10 amino acids long. The CDR3 loop reads CASSLREAFF. The CDR3 DNA sequence: TGTGCCAGCAGCTTACGTGAAGCTTTCTTT. The full variable domain, with the rest looked up from reference TRBV5-8 and TRBJ1-1, is EAGVTQSPTHLIKTRGQQATLRCSPISGHTSVYWYQQALGLGLQFLLWYDEGEERNRGNFPPRFSGRQFPNYSSELNVNALELEDSALYLCASSLREAFFGQGTRLTVV.

This clone was seen only a few times. The gene calls are TRBV18 and TRBJ1-5; D perhaps matches TRBD1 (5 bases). V lost 4 bases to trimming and J lost 5 bases, with 9 bases between them. The germline CDR1 and CDR2 sequences are KGHSH and LQKENI. The CDR3 is made up of 13 amino acids. DNA for the CDR3: TGTGCCAGCTCACAGGGGAAAGATCAGCCCCAGCATTTT. It is translated as CASSQGKDQPQHF.

This clone was observed a handful of times. At one of its ends the junction is not consistent with the germline gene, which may arise from a read error. This sequence joins TRBV7-9 and TRBJ1-1, with unresolved D. Germline V gives CDR1 SEHNR, CDR2 FQNEAQ (reference sequence). The CDR3 covers 12 residues. The CDR3 loop reads CASSPGNAEAFF. The CDR3 DNA is TGTGCCAGCAGCCCGGGGAACGCTGAAGCTTTCTTT.

The chain's CDR3 is CASSQDTGNYEQYF. CDR3 coding DNA: TGTGCCAGCAGCCAAGATACAGGGAACTACGAGCAGTACTTC. The chain couples TRBV14 to TRBJ2-7; D may be TRBD1 (6 bases). Germline loops: CDR1 SGHDN, CDR2 FVKESK. Between the trimmed V and J ends, which lost 0 bases and 3 bases, there was a span of 9 bases. The CDR3 is 14 residues long.

This clone was counted between two and nine times. This chain uses TRBV7-9 with TRBJ2-1, with TRBD2 identical over 11 bases. CDR1 and CDR2 from the germline V gene are SEHNR and FQNEAQ (reference sequence). The ends lost 5 bases at V and 5 bases at J; junction bases unmatched: 5. The CDR3 totals 15 residues. The CDR3 nucleotides read TGTGCCAGCAGCGCATCGACTAGCGGGGACAATGAGCAGTTCTTC. Translated, it gives CASSASTSGDNEQFF. Filled out from reference TRBV7-9 and TRBJ2-1, the complete variable domain reads DTGVSQNPRHKITKRGQNVTFRCDPISEHNRLYWYRQTLGQGPEFLTYFQNEAQLEKSRLLSDRFSAERPKGSFSTLEIQRTEQGDSAMYLCASSASTSGDNEQFFGPGTRLTVL.

The V and J genes are TRBV28 and TRBJ1-3; 8 positions match TRBD1. The ends lost 7 bases at V and 1 base at J; junction bases unmatched: 9. CDR3 length equals 16 residues. Germline V CDR1 and CDR2: MDHEN, SYDVKM. In DNA form, the CDR3 reads TGTGCCAGCAAGTCGGACAGGGACGTTTCTGGAAACACCATATATTTT. Amino acids: CASKSDRDVSGNTIYF.

The CDR3 protein is CASSLGHYNSPLHF. CDR3 nucleotides: TGTGCCAGCAGCCTGGGACACTATAATTCACCCCTCCACTTT. The chain employs TRBV6-5 and TRBJ1-6; D possibly corresponds to TRBD1 (6 bases). The CDR3 covers 14 residues. V was trimmed by 6 bases and J by 3 bases, leaving 9 bases between them. Germline V CDR1 and CDR2: MNHEY, SVGAGI.

The table lists this clone with a count of one. The genes are TRBV27 and TRBJ2-7; 7 nucleotides agree with TRBD2. The length of the CDR3 is 13 residues. The V segment lost 6 bases and the J segment 2 bases; nucleotides outside the gene matches: 4. Germline assignment: CDR1 MNHEY and CDR2 SMNVEV (reference sequence). CDR3 sequence (DNA): TGTGCCAGCAGCCCCCGGGGGGCCTACGAGCAGTACTTC. This codes for CASSPRGAYEQYF.